This T cell receptor (beta chain) was observed in a study of identical twins. As regards this clonotype: As yet, its antigen is unknown.

The CDR3 sequence is 14 residues long. V trimming: 5 bases; J trimming: 5 bases; junction bases outside the gene matches: 8. TCRdb recomputed calls from the 5' RACE reads with MiXCR, one row per CDR3 protein. The data contain about 470,000 distinct CDR3 sequences, approximately 24% of them singletons. Points from the study as a whole: Reduced insertions were recorded for abundant cord blood beta clonotypes, with no such pattern in memory repertoires.

This same sample was also taken into another study, of T cells expressing NK-cell markers.

Sequenced: CD4+ T cells sorted from blood. The clonotype originates from a woman aged 18-29 years in good health. J is TRBJ1-1 and V is TRBV12-3 or TRBV12-4, with TRBD1 matching over 7 bases. CDR3 loop: CASSPLTGKTEAFF. The CDR3 nucleotides read TGTGCCAGCAGTCCATTGACAGGGAAGACTGAAGCTTTCTTT.